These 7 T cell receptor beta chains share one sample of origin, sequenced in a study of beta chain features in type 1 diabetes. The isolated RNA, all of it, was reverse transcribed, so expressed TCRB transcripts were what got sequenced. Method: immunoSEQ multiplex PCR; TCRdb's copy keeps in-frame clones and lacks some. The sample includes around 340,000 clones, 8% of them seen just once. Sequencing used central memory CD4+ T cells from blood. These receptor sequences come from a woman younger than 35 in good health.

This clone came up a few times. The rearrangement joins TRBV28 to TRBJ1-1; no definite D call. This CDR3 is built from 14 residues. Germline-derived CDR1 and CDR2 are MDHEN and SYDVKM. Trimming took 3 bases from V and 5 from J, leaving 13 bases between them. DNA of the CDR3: TGTGCCAGCAGTTTTCGGGGAAAGAAAACTGAAGCTTTCTTT. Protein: CASSFRGKKTEAFF.

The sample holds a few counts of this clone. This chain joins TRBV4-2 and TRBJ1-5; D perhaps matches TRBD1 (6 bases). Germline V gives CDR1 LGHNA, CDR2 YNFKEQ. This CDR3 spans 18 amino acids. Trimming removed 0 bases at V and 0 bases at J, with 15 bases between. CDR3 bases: TGTGCCAGCAGCCAAGAACTGGCAGGGGCGTATAGCAATCAGCCCCAGCATTTT. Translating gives CASSQELAGAYSNQPQHF.

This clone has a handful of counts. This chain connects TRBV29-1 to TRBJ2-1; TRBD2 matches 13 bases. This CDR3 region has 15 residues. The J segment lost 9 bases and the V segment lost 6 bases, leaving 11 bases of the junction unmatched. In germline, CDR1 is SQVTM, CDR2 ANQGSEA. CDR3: CSVAWGLAGLSEQFF. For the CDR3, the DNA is TGCAGCGTGGCTTGGGGACTAGCGGGATTGAGTGAGCAGTTCTTC.

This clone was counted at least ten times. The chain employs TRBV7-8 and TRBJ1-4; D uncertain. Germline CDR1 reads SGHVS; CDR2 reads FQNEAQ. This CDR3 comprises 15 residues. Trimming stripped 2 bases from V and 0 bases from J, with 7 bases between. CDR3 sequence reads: CASSLLRPTNEKLFF. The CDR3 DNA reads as TGTGCCAGCAGCTTATTGCGGCCAACTAATGAAAAACTGTTTTTT.

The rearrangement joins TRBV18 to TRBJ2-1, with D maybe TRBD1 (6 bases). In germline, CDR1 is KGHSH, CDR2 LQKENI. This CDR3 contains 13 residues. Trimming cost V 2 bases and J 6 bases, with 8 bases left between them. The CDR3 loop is CASSPGQRNEQFF. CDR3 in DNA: TGTGCCAGCTCACCAGGACAGCGCAATGAGCAGTTCTTC.

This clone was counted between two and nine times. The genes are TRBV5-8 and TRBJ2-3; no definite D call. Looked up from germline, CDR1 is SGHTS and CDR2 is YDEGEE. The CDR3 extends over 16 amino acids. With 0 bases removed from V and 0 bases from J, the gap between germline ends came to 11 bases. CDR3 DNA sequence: TGTGCCAGCAGCTTGGGAGGAATGGGTAGCACAGATACGCAGTATTTT. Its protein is CASSLGGMGSTDTQYF.

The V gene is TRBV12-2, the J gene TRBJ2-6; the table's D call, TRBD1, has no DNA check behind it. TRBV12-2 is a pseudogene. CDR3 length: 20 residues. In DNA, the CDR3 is TGTGCAAGTCGCTTAGACGACCCGTGCAGGGGCCCCTCTGGGGCCAACGTCCTGACTTTC. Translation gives CASRLDDPCRGPSGANVLTF.